This T cell receptor (beta chain) originates from a study of blood T cell repertoires in COVID-19 (dated by TCRdb to 2020 to 2022). With respect to the entire study: The collaborator samples originated in the United States, Italy and Spain and spanned the acute and convalescent phases of COVID-19. The prospective study material was composed of cDNA or gDNA derived from T cells, B-cell-depleted T cells, or PBMCs. Deeply sampled blood TCRbeta repertoires from subjects exposed to, actively infected with, or recovered from COVID-19 were included in the dataset. The samples were drawn from two sources: the first 160 participants of the ongoing ImmuneRACE study, and 1,000 to 1,500 subjects contributed by 6 global collaborators. The repertoires were made available in a free public database intended to serve as a resource for research on the immune response to SARS-CoV-2. Sample metadata almost always included a de-identified subject ID, COVID-19 status, age in years and sex. Where available, HLA class I and class II types were obtained from metadata supplied by the sample provider rather than from assay-based typing. General conclusions and limits of the study: Clinical and demographic metadata were provided uncurated, with the amount varying by source and participant.

TCRbeta CDR3 regions were amplified from genomic DNA by means of the immunoSEQ Assay, a bias-controlled multiplex PCR. On the authors' methods: Nucleated cell counts per sample were estimated from amplification of reference gene primers within the assay. Sequence reads were collapsed and filtered to measure the absolute abundance of every unique TCRbeta CDR3 rearrangement. Productive Simpson clonality was computed per sample as the square root of Simpson's diversity index over productive rearrangements. TCRdb obtained this table from immuneACCESS and retained in-frame rearrangements with V and J assigned. These tables miss some clones; where compared with another copy, unresolved V genes account for less than half of the shortfall, and the remainder is unexplained. V and J calls plus clone size are reproduced from that table; the DNA served to infer D and trimming. The sample yields about 160,000 clones; roughly 80% were counted once. 15% to 20% of the sample lies in the top ten.

The CDR3 sequence holds 15 residues, the cysteine and phenylalanine included. The entry retains the CDR3 DNA only, 45 bases that are in frame from base 1. CDR1 MNHNS and CDR2 SASEGT were looked up in the germline V gene. Relative to germline, V is missing 3 bases and J is missing 8 bases, with 4 bases of the junction outside any gene match. Whole blood was collected in K2EDTA tubes by collaborating institutions according to the institutions' own protocols. For TCRbeta analysis, collaborators shipped samples in one of three forms: frozen whole blood, isolated PBMCs, or DNA extracted from either of those sample types. About this clone: Its cognate antigen has yet to be identified. No base quality information exists; no much larger clone differs at one position.

The source material was peripheral blood. In this chain, TRBV6-1 is recombined with TRBJ1-6; a stretch of 10 junction bases matches TRBD1. The TCR sequence derives from a woman of 80 years or more with acute or convalescent COVID-19. The nucleotide sequence reads TGTGCCAGCAGTGAGAGGACAGGGGGGGATTCACCCCTCCACTTT. It is translated as CASSERTGGDSPLHF.